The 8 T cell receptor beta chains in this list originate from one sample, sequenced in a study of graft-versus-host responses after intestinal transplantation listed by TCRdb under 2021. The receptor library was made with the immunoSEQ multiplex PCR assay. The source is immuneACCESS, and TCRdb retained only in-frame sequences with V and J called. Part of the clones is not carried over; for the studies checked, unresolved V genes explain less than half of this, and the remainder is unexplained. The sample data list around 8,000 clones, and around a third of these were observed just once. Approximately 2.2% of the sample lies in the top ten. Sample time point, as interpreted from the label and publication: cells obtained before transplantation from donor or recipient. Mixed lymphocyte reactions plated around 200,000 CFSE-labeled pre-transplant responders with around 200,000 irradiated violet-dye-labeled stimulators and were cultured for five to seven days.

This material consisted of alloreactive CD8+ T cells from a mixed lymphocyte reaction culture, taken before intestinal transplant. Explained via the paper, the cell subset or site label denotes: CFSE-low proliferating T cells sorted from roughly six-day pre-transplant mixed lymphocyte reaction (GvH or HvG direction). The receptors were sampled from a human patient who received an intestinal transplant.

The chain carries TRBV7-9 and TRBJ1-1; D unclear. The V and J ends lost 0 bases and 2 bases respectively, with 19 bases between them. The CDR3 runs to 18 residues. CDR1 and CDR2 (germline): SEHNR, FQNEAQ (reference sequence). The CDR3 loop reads CASSLAYLTSAENTEAFF. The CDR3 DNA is TGTGCCAGCAGCTTAGCGTATTTGACCTCAGCGGAAAACACTGAAGCTTTCTTT.

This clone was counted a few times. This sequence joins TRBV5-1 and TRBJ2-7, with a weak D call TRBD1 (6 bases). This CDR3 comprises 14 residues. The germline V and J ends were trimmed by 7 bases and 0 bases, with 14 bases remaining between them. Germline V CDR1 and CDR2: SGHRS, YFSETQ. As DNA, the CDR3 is TGCGCCAGCGAGACAGGTGATAACTCCTACGAGCAGTACTTC. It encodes CASETGDNSYEQYF. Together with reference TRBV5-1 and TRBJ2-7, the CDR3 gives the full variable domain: KAGVTQTPRYLIKTRGQQVTLSCSPISGHRSVSWYQQTPGQGLQFLFEYFSETQRNKGNFPGRFSGRQFSNSRSEMNVSTLELGDSALYLCASETGDNSYEQYFGPGTRLTVT.

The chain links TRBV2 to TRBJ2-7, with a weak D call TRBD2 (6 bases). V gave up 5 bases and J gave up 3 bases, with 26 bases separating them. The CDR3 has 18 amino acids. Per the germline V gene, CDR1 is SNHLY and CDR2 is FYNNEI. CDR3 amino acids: CASSMLGGGVLGGYEQYF. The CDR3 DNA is TGTGCCAGCAGTATGCTGGGAGGCGGGGTCCTGGGAGGCTACGAGCAGTACTTC. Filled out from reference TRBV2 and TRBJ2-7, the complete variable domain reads EPEVTQTPSHQVTQMGQEVILRCVPISNHLYFYWYRQILGQKVEFLVSFYNNEISEKSEIFDDQFSVERPDGSNFTLKIRSTKLEDSAMYFCASSMLGGGVLGGYEQYFGPGTRLTVT.

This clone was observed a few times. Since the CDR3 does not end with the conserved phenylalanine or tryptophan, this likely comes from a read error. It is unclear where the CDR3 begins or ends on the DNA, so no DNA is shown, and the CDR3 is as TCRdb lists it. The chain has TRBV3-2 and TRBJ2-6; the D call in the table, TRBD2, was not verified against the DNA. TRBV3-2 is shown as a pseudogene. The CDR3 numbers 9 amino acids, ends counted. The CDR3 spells CASTTPRGL.

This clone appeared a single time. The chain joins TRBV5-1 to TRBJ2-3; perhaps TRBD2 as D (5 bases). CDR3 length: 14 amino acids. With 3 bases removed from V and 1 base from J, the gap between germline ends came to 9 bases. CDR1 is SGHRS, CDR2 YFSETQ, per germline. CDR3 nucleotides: TGCGCCAGCAGCTCGGGAACCCGCACAGATACGCAGTATTTT. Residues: CASSSGTRTDTQYF.

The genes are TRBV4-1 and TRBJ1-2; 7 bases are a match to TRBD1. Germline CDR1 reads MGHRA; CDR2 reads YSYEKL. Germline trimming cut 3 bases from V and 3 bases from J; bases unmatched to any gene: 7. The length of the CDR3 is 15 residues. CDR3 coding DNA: TGCGCCAGCAGCCAGGGACAGTGGGTTCACTATGGCTACACCTTC. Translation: CASSQGQWVHYGYTF.

For the CDR3, the DNA is TGCGCCAGCAGCCCTACTCGGACTAGCGGGGGGACGAACATTCAGTACTTC. Residues: CASSPTRTSGGTNIQYF. This chain joins TRBV4-1 and TRBJ2-4; the match to TRBD2 covers 14 bases. Trimming removed 4 bases from V and 7 bases from J; junction bases left unmatched: 9. The CDR3 has 17 amino acids. Germline V gene lookup returns CDR1 MGHRA and CDR2 YSYEKL.

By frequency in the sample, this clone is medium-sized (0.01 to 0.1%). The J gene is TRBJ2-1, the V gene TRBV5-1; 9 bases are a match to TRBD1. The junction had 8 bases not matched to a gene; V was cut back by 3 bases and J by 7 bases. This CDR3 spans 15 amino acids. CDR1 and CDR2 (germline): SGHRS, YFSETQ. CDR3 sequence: CASSWTGDEANEQFF. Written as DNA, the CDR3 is TGCGCCAGCAGCTGGACAGGGGATGAGGCAAATGAGCAGTTCTTC. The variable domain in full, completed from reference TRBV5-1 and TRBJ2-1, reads KAGVTQTPRYLIKTRGQQVTLSCSPISGHRSVSWYQQTPGQGLQFLFEYFSETQRNKGNFPGRFSGRQFSNSRSEMNVSTLELGDSALYLCASSWTGDEANEQFFGPGTRLTVL.